This T cell receptor (beta chain) appears in the sequencing data of a study of blood T cell repertoires in COVID-19. At the level of the study: Acute and convalescent COVID-19 samples came from the United States, Italy and Spain.

V gave up 6 bases and J gave up 3 bases; unmatched junction bases: 6. Looked up from germline, CDR1 is SNHLY and CDR2 is FYNNEI. The CDR3 has 14 residues. Data came from immunoSEQ multiplex PCR; TCRdb stores just in-frame clones and leaves some out. Of roughly 180,000 clones listed, roughly 80% are singletons. This clonotype was obtained from a woman in her forties with acute COVID-19. The sample consisted of PBMCs or T cells enriched from blood (not recorded which). The chain uses TRBV2 and TRBJ2-7; 9 positions match TRBD1. CDR3 amino acids: CASRGQGKGYEQYF. The CDR3 DNA reads TGTGCCAGCAGAGGACAGGGGAAGGGCTACGAGCAGTACTTC.